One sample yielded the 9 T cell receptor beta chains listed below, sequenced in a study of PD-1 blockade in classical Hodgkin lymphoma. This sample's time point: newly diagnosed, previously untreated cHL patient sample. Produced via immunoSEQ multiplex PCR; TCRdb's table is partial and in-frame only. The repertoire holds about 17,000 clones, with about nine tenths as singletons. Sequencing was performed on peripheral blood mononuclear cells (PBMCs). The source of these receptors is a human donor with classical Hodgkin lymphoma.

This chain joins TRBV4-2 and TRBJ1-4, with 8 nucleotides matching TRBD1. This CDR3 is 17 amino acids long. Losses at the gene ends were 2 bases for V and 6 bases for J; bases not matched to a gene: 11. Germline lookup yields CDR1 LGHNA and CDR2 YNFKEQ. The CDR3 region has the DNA TGTGCCAGCAGCCAATCAAAACGGACAGGGAGACATGAAAAACTGTTTTTT. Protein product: CASSQSKRTGRHEKLFF.

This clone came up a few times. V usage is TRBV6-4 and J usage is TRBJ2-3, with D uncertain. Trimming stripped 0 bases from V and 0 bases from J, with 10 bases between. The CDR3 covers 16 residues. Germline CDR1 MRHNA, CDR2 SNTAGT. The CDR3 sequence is CASSDSDGSSTDTQYF. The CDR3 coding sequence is TGTGCCAGCAGTGACTCCGACGGGTCTAGCACAGATACGCAGTATTTT.

CDR3: CASSLGLRYNEQFF. The CDR3 DNA reads as TGTGCCAGCAGCCTGGGACTACGCTACAATGAGCAGTTCTTC. This sequence joins TRBV7-9 and TRBJ2-1, with 7 bases aligning to TRBD2. The CDR3 runs 14 residues. V was clipped by 5 bases and J by 3 bases; unmatched bases: 4. Germline CDR1 is SEHNR and CDR2 is FQNEAQ (reference sequence).

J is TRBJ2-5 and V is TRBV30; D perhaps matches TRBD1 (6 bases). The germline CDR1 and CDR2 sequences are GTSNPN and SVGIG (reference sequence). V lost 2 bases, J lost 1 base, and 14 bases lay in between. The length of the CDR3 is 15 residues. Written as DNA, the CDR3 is TGTGCCTGGAGTTTCTCCGGACAGCCCCAAGAGACCCAGTACTTC. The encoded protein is CAWSFSGQPQETQYF.

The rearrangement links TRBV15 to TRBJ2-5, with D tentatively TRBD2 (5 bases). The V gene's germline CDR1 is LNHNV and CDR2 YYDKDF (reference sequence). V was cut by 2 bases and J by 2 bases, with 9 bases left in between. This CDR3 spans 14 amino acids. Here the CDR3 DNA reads TGTGCCACCAGCAGACCTCCGGGGCAAGAGACCCAGTACTTC. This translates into CATSRPPGQETQYF.

Here the CDR3 DNA reads TGTGCCAGCAGCTCTCAATTCAGGGGGTCCTACGAGCAGTACTTC. Amino acid sequence: CASSSQFRGSYEQYF. The gene calls are TRBV11-2 and TRBJ2-7, with 7 nucleotides matching TRBD1. CDR1 and CDR2 from the germline V gene are SGHAT and FQNNGV. CDR3 length: 15 amino acids. The V segment lost 4 bases and the J segment 1 base; nucleotides outside the gene matches: 7.

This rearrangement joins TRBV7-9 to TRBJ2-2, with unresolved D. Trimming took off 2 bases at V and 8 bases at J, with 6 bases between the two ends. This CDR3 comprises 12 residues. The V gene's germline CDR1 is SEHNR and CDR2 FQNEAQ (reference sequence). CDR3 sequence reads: CASSLRAGELFF. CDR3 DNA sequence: TGTGCCAGCAGCTTAAGAGCGGGGGAGCTGTTTTTT. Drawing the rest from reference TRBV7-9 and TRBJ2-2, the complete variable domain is DTGVSQNPRHKITKRGQNVTFRCDPISEHNRLYWYRQTLGQGPEFLTYFQNEAQLEKSRLLSDRFSAERPKGSFSTLEIQRTEQGDSAMYLCASSLRAGELFFGEGSRLTVL.

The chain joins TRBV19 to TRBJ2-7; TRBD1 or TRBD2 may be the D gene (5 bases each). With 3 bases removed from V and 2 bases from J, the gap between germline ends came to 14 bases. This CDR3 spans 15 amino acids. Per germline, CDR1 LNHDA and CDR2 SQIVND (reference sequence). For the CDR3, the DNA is TGTGCCAGTAGTATCGAGCGGACACAAGCCTACGAGCAGTACTTC. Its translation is CASSIERTQAYEQYF.

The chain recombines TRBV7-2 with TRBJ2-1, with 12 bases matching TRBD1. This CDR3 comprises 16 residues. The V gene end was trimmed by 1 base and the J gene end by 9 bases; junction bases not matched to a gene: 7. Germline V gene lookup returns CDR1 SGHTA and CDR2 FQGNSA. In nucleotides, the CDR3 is TGTGCCAGCAGCTTAGTCGGGACAGGGGGCAGGAGTGAGCAGTTCTTC. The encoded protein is CASSLVGTGGRSEQFF.